The source of this TCR beta chain is a study of T cell responses to AZD1222 COVID-19 vaccine. Study-wide results and caveats: Spike-specific TCR breadth and depth grew following two AZD1222 doses. Sampled repertoires all dated from after the peak T cell response. Nearly half of spike-specific TCRs reportedly target unmutated variant regions. Clonal diversity was possibly underestimated, and white British individuals and females predominated among donors.

Worth noting for this clone: The antigen is not known.

CDR3 length: 15 residues. CDR1 and CDR2 (germline): SEHNR, FQNEAQ (reference sequence). Trimming at V came to 5 bases and at J to 6 bases, leaving 8 bases not matched to a gene. The method was immunoSEQ multiplex PCR; TCRdb's version includes in-frame clones alone and lacks a portion of them. The sample records about 64,000 clones, 75% to 95% being singletons. The sample in question was peripheral blood, obtained 28 days after the second dose of the MenACWY control vaccine. The chain carries TRBV7-9 and TRBJ1-4; 8 nucleotides match TRBD1. The clonotype comes from an adult who received the MenACWY meningococcal vaccine as a control. The CDR3 region is CASSLDRGVDEKLFF. The DNA of the CDR3 is TGTGCCAGCAGCCTTGACAGGGGAGTCGATGAAAAACTGTTTTTT.